A selection of T cell receptor beta chains follows, all from one sample in a study of blood T cell repertoires in COVID-19. Clones were read by immunoSEQ multiplex PCR, and TCRdb kept only the in-frame ones, dropping some. Found here are some 390,000 clones, around 87% of them singletons; the top ten hold 3%. Material: peripheral blood. The receptors here all came from a human donor in a cohort sampled during active COVID-19. CDR3s include the opening cysteine and the closing phenylalanine or tryptophan. The D gene is left open where the match is weak. Clone size is given for some rows only: seen once, a few or many times, or a class if the clone is expanded.

CASSFRLPRAYNEQFF | TGTGCCAGCAGTTTCAGACTCCCGAGGGCATACAATGAGCAGTTCTTC | TRBJ2-1 | NA | NA | TRBV28
CGAGASTDTQYF | TGCGGGGCGGGAGCTAGCACAGATACGCAGTATTTT | TRBJ2-3 | NA | TRBD2 | TRBV7-9
CASSLARQGNQETQYF | TGCGCCAGCAGCTTGGCTAGACAGGGCAACCAAGAGACCCAGTACTTC | TRBJ2-5 | NA | TRBD1 | TRBV5-1
CASSQDATGSYEQYF | TGCGCCAGCAGCCAAGATGCTACAGGGTCCTACGAGCAGTACTTC | TRBJ2-7 | once | NA | TRBV4-1
CASSTPGGEQYF | TGTGCCAGCAGCACTCCAGGGGGCGAGCAGTACTTC | TRBJ2-7 | few | TRBD1 | TRBV9
CASSQDRGYGSGANVLTF | TGCGCCAGCAGCCAAGATCGGGGGTACGGTTCTGGGGCCAACGTCCTGACTTTC | TRBJ2-6 | NA | NA | TRBV4-1
CASSYGGTSGYSGTQYF | TGTGCCAGCAGTTACGGGGGGACTAGCGGGTACTCGGGGACCCAGTACTTC | TRBJ2-5 | NA | TRBD2 | TRBV6-2/TRBV6-3
CASRDGGQGRYEQYF | TGTGCCAGCAGGGATGGAGGACAGGGACGCTACGAGCAGTACTTC | TRBJ2-7 | NA | TRBD1 | TRBV6-6
CASSSPPGTRAGELFF | TGTGCCAGCAGTTCCCCCCCGGGGACACGGGCCGGGGAGCTGTTTTTT | TRBJ2-2 | NA | NA | TRBV27
CASSLGGEGGDTQYF | TGTGCCAGCAGCTTAGGCGGGGAGGGAGGGGATACGCAGTATTTT | TRBJ2-3 | NA | TRBD2 | TRBV7-3
CASSLRPGPGSPMF | TGCGCCAGCAGCTTGAGGCCAGGGCCTGGTTCGCCCATGTTT | TRBJ1-1 | NA | NA | TRBV5-1